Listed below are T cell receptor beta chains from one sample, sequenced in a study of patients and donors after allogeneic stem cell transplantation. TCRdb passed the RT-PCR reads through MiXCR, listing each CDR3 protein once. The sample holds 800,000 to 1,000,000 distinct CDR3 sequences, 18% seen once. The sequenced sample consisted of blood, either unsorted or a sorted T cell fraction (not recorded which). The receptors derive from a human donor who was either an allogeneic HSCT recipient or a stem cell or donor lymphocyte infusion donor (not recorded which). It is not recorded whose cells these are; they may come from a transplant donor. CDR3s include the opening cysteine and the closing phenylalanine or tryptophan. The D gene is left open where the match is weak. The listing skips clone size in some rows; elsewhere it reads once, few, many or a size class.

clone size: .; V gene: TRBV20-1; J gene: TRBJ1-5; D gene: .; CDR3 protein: CSAREVYSNHPQHF; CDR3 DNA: TGCAGTGCACGGGAAGTCTATAGCAATCACCCCCAGCATTTT
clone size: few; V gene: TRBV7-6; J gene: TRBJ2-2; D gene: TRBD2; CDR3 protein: CASSFKGLAENTGELFF; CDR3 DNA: TGTGCCAGCAGCTTTAAGGGACTAGCGGAGAACACCGGGGAGCTGTTTTTT
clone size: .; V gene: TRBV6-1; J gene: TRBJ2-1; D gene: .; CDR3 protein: CARWTHSYNEQFF; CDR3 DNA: TGTGCCAGATGGACTCACTCCTACAATGAGCAGTTCTTC
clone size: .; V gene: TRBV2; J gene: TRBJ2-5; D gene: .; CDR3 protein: CASSPRSGLAGAGETQYF; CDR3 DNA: TGTGCCAGCAGTCCTAGAAGCGGACTTGCGGGGGCCGGGGAGACCCAGTACTTC
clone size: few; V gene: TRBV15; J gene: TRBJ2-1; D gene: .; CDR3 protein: CATSSSRGFSSYNEQFF; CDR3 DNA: TGTGCCACCAGCAGCTCCCGGGGGTTTAGCTCCTACAATGAGCAGTTCTTC
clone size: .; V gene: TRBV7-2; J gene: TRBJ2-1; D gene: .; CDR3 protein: CASSLRDGREQFF; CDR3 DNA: TGTGCCAGCTCCCTTAGGGATGGCAGGGAACAGTTCTTC
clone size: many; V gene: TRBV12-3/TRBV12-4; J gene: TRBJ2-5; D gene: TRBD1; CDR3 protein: CASTRGRNFPKETQYF; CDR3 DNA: TGTGCCAGCACCAGGGGGAGAAATTTTCCCAAAGAGACCCAGTACTTC
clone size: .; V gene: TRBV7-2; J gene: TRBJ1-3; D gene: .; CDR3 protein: CASSLWPRGTDNTIYF; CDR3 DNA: TGTGCCAGCAGCTTATGGCCGCGAGGCACCGACAACACCATATATTTT
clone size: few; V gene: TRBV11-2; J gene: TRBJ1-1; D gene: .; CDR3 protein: CASSPEWGALIMNTEAFF; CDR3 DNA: TGTGCCAGCAGCCCCGAGTGGGGGGCGCTGATCATGAACACTGAAGCTTTCTTT
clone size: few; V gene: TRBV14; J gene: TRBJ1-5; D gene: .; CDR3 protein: CASTFHGRGGYNQPQHF; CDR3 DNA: TGTGCCAGCACCTTCCACGGACGGGGGGGATACAATCAGCCCCAGCATTTT
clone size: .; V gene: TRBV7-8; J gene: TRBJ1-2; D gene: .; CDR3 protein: CASSSDTNYGYTF; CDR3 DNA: TGTGCCAGCAGCTCGGACACTAACTATGGCTACACCTTC
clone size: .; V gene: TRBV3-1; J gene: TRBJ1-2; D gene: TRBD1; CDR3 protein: CASSADRKYGYTF; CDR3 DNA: TGTGCCAGCAGCGCGGACAGGAAATATGGCTACACCTTC
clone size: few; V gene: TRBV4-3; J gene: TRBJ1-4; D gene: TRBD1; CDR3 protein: CASSRGTGRNEKLFF; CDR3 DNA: TGCGCCAGCAGCCGAGGGACAGGGAGGAATGAAAAACTGTTTTTT
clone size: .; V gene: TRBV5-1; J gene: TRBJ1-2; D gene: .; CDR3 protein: CASSLGQVDGYTF; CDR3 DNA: TGCGCCAGCAGCTTGGGGCAGGTGGATGGCTACACCTTC
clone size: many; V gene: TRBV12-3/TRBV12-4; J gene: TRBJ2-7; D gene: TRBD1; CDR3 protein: CASAGTGTGEYEQYF; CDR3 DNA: TGTGCCAGCGCAGGCACCGGGACAGGGGAGTACGAGCAGTACTTC
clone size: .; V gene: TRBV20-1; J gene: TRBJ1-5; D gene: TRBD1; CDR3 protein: CSARDWGQGDQPQHF; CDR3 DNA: TGCAGTGCTAGAGATTGGGGACAGGGCGATCAGCCCCAGCATTTT
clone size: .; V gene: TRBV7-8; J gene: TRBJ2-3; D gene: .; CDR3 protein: CASSSTVGRDTQYF; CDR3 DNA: TGTGCCAGCAGCTCAACCGTGGGTCGAGATACGCAGTATTTT
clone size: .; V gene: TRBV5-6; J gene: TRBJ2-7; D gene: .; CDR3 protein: CASSLGPEDPYEQYF; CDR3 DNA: TGTGCCAGCAGCTTGGGACCCGAAGACCCCTACGAGCAGTACTTC
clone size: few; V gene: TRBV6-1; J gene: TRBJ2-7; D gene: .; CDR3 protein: CASSLPSTTYEQYF; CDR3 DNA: TGTGCCAGCAGTCTGCCCAGTACCACCTACGAGCAGTACTTC
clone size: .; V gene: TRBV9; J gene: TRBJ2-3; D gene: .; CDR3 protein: CASSVDGDRTDTQYF; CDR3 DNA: TGTGCCAGCAGCGTAGACGGGGACCGCACAGATACGCAGTATTTT
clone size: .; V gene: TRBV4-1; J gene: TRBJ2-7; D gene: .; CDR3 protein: CASSQDRTFYEQYF; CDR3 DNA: TGCGCCAGCAGCCAAGATCGGACCTTCTACGAGCAGTACTTC
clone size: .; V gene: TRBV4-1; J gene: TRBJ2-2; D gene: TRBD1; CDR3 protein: CASSQEQGLNTGELFF; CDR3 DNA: TGCGCCAGCAGCCAAGAACAGGGGTTAAACACCGGGGAGCTGTTTTTT
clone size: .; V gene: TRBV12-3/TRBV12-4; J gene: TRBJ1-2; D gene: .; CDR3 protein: CASSLRAGGYTF; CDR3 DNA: TGTGCCAGCAGTTTAAGAGCGGGTGGCTACACCTTC
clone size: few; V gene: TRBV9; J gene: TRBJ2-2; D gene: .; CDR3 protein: CASSGGPRELFF; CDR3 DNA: TGTGCCAGCAGTGGGGGACCCCGGGAGCTGTTTTTT
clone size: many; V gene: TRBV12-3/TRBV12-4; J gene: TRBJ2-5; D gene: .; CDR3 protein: CASSTQEPDQYF; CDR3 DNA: TGTGCCAGCAGCACCCAGGAACCGGACCAGTACTTC
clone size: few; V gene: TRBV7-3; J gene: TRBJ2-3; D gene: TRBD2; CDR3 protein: CASSSSVSGRLDTQYF; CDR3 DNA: TGTGCCAGCAGCTCTTCCGTAAGCGGGAGGTTAGATACGCAGTATTTT
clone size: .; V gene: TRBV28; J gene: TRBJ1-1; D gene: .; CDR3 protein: CASSLAHGYTEAFF; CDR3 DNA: TGTGCCAGCAGTTTAGCCCATGGGTACACTGAAGCTTTCTTT
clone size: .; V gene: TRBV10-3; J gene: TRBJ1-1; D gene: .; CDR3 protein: CAIRGLGLGNTEAFF; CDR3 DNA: TGTGCCATCAGGGGGTTAGGACTAGGAAACACTGAAGCTTTCTTT
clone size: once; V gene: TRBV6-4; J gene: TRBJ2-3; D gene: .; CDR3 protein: CASSDSWGGPGDTQYF; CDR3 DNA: TGTGCCAGCAGTGACTCTTGGGGGGGGCCCGGGGATACGCAGTATTTT
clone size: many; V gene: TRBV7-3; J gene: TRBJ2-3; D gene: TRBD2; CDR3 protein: CASSLAGGVTDTQYF; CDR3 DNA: TGTGCCAGCAGCTTAGCCGGGGGGGTCACAGATACGCAGTATTTT
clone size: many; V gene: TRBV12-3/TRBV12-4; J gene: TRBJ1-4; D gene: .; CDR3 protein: CASSPLDKTEKLFF; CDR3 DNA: TGTGCCAGCAGTCCCTTAGACAAAACAGAAAAACTGTTTTTT
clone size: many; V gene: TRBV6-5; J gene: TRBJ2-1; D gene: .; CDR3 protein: CASSSPNEQFF; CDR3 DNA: TGTGCCAGCAGTAGTCCAAATGAGCAGTTCTTC
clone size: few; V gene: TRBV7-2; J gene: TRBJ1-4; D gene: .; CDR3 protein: CASSLRGRDEKLFF; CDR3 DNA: TGTGCCAGCAGCTTGCGGGGGCGGGATGAAAAACTGTTTTTT
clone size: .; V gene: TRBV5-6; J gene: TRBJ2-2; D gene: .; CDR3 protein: CASSLVAGDTNTGELFF; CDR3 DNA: TGTGCCAGCAGCTTGGTGGCAGGGGATACGAACACCGGGGAGCTGTTTTTT
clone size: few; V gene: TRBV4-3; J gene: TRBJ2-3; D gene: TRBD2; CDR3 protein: CASSPLAGETDTQYF; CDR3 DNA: TGCGCCAGCAGTCCCTTAGCGGGGGAGACAGATACGCAGTATTTT
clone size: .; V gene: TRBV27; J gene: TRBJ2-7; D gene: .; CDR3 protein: CASVYEQYF; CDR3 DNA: TGTGCCAGCGTCTACGAGCAGTACTTC
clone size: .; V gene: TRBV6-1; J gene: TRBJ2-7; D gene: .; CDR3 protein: CASSRTAQSQDEQYF; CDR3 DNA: TGTGCCAGCAGTAGGACAGCCCAAAGCCAGGACGAGCAGTACTTC
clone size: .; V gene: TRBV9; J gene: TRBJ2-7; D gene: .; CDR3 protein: CASSLESQPSYEQYF; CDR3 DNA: TGTGCCAGCAGCCTGGAGAGCCAGCCTTCCTACGAGCAGTACTTC
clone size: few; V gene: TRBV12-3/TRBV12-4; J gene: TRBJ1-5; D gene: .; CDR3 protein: CASSFSGGRHQPQHF; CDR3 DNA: TGTGCCAGCAGTTTCTCGGGGGGCAGACATCAGCCCCAGCATTTT
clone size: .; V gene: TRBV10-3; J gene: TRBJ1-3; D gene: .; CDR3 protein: CAISEYNSGNTIYF; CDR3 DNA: TGTGCCATCAGTGAATACAACTCTGGAAACACCATATATTTT
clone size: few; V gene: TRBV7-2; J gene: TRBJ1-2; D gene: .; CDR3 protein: CASSLDPRQGAGGYTF; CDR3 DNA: TGTGCCAGCAGCTTAGATCCGAGACAAGGGGCGGGAGGCTACACCTTC
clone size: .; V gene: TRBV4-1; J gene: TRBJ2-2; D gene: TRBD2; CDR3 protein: CASSRRLAGEPYGELFF; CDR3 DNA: TGCGCCAGCAGCCGAAGACTAGCGGGAGAGCCGTACGGGGAGCTGTTTTTT
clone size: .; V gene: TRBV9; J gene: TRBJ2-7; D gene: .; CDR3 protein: CASSPGSGAPYPSSSYEQYF; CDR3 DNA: TGTGCCAGCAGCCCTGGATCGGGGGCCCCTTATCCGTCTAGCTCCTACGAGCAGTACTTC
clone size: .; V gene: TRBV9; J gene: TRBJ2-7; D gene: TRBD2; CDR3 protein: CASSVELAGVNEQYF; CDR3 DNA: TGTGCCAGCAGCGTAGAACTAGCGGGAGTTAACGAGCAGTACTTC
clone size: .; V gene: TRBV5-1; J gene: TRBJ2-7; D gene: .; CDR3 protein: CASSMDASTYEQYF; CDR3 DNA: TGCGCCAGCAGCATGGACGCTAGCACCTACGAGCAGTACTTC
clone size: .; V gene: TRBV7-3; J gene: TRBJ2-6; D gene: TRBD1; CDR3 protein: CASFQDRAAGANVLTF; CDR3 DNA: TGTGCCAGCTTTCAGGACAGGGCAGCTGGGGCCAACGTCCTGACTTTC
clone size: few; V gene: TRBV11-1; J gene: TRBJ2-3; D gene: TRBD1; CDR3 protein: CASRRPPRPGGRTDTQYF; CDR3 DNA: TGTGCCAGCAGACGACCCCCGCGGCCAGGGGGACGCACAGATACGCAGTATTTT
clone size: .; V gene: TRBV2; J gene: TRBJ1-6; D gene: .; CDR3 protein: CASKSAASYNSPLHF; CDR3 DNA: TGTGCCAGCAAGAGCGCCGCCTCCTATAATTCACCCCTCCACTTT
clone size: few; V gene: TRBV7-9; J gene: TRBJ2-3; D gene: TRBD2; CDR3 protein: CASSLAVAGYTDTQYF; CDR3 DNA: TGTGCCAGCAGCTTAGCCGTAGCGGGATACACAGATACGCAGTATTTT
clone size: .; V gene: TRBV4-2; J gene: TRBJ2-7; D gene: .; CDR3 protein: CASSQESREYEQYF; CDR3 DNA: TGTGCCAGCAGCCAAGAGTCCAGGGAGTACGAGCAGTACTTC
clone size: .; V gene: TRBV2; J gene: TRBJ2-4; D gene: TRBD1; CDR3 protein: CASRPAGQGAKNIQYF; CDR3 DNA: TGTGCCAGCAGGCCGGCGGGACAGGGAGCCAAAAACATTCAGTACTTC